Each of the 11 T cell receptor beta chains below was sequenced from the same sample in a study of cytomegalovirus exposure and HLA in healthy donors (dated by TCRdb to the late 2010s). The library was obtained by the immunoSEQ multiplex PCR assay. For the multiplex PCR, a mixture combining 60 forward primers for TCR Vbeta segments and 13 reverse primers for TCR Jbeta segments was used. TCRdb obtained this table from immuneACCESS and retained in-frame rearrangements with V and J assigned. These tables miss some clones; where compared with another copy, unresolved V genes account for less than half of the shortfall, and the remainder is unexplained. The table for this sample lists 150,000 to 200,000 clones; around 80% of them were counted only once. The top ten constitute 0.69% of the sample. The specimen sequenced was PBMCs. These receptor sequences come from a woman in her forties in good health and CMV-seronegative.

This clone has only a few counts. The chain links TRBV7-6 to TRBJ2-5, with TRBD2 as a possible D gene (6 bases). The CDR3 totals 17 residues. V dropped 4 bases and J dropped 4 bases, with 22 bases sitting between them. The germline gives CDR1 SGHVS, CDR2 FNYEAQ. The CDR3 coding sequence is TGTGCCAGCAGCTCACGAGCGGGCATAAACATACGAGAGACCCAGTACTTC. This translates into CASSSRAGINIRETQYF.

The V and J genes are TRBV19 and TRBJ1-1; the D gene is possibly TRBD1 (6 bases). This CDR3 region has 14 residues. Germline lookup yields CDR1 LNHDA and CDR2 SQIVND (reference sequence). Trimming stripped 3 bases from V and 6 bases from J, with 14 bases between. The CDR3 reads CASSITGAGAEAFF. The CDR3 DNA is TGTGCCAGTAGTATTACGGGGGCGGGGGCTGAAGCTTTCTTT.

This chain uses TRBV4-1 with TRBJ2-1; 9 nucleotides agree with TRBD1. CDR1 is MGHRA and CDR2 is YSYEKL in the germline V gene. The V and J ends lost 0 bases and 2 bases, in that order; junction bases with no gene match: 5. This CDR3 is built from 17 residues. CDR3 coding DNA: TGCGCCAGCAGCCAAGAGGGGGACAGGGAACCCTACAATGAGCAGTTCTTC. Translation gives CASSQEGDREPYNEQFF.

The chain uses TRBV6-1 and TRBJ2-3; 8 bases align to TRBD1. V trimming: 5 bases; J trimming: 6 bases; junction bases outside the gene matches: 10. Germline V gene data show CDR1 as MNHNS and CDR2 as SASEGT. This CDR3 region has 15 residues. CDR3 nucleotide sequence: TGTGCCAGCAGTTCCGGGACAGGCGTCAGGGATACGCAGTATTTT. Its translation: CASSSGTGVRDTQYF.

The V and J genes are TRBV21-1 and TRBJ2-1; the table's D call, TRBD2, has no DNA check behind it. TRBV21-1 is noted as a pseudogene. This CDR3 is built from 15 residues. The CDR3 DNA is TGTGCCAGCAGCAAGACTAGCCGGAGGGGCAATGAGCAGTTCTTC. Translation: CASSKTSRRGNEQFF.

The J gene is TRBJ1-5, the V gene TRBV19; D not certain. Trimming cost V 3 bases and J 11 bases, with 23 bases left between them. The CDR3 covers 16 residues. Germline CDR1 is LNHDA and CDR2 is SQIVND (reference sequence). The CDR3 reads CASSMSSGLGGLAQHF. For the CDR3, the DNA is TGTGCCAGTAGTATGTCTTCAGGCCTCGGTGGTTTGGCCCAGCATTTT.

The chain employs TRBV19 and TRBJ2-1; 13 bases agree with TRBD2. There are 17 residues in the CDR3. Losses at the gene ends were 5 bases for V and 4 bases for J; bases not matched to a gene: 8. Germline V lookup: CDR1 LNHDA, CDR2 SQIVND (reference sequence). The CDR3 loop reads CASSPPQGLAGYNEQFF. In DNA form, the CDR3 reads TGTGCCAGTAGTCCCCCCCAGGGACTAGCGGGGTACAATGAGCAGTTCTTC. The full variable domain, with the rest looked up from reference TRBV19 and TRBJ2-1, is DGGITQSPKYLFRKEGQNVTLSCEQNLNHDAMYWYRQDPGQGLRLIYYSQIVNDFQKGDIAEGYSVSREKKESFPLTVTSAQKNPTAFYLCASSPPQGLAGYNEQFFGPGTRLTVL.

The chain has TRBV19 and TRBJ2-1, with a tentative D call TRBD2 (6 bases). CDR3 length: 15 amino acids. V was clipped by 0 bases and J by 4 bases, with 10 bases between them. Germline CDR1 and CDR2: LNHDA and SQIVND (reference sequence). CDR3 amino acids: CASSIDRRGYNEQFF. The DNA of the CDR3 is TGTGCCAGTAGTATAGATCGGAGGGGTTACAATGAGCAGTTCTTC. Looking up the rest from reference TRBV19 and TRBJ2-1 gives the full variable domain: DGGITQSPKYLFRKEGQNVTLSCEQNLNHDAMYWYRQDPGQGLRLIYYSQIVNDFQKGDIAEGYSVSREKKESFPLTVTSAQKNPTAFYLCASSIDRRGYNEQFFGPGTRLTVL.

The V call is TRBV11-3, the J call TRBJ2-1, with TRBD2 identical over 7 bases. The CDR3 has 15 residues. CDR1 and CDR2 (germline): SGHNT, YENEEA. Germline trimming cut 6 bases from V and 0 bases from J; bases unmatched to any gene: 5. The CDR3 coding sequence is TGTGCCAGCAGACCGGGCGGGAGCTCCTACAATGAGCAGTTCTTC. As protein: CASRPGGSSYNEQFF.

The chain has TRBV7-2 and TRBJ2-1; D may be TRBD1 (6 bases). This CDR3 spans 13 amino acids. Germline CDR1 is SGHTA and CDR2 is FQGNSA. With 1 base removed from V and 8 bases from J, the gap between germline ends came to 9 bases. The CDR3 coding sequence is TGTGCCAGCAGCTTAGACAGGGTCGATGAGCAGTTCTTC. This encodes CASSLDRVDEQFF.

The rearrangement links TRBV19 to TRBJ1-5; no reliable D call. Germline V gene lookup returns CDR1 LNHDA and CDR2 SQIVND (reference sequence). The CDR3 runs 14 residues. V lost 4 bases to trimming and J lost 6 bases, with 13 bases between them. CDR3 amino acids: CASSTLGEGQPQHF. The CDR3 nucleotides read TGTGCCAGTAGTACCCTCGGGGAGGGTCAGCCCCAGCATTTT.